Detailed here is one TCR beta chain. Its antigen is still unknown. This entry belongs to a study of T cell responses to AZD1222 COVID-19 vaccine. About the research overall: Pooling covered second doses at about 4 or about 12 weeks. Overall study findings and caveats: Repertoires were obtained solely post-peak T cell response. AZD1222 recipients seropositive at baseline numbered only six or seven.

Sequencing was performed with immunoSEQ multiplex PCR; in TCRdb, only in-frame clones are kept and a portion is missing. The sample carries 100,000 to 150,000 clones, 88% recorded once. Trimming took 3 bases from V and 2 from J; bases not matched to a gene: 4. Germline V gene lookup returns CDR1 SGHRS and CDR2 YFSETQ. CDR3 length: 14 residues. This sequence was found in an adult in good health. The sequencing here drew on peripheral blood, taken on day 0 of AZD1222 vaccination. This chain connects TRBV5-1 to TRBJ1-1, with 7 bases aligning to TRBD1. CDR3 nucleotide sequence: TGCGCCAGCAGCTATTGGACAGGAAACACTGAAGCTTTCTTT. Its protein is CASSYWTGNTEAFF.